This T cell receptor (beta chain) came from a study of coeliac disease. Some clones are missing from TCRdb's copy, which holds only in-frame ones; the method was immunoSEQ multiplex PCR. This sample carries approximately 1,200 clones, about 54% of them seen once, and the ten largest clones take roughly 29%. As concerns this clone: Its antigen is undetermined.

Study-wide findings and caveats: Few TRB amino acid sequences were shared between samples; most were unique. The authors considered this approach unsuitable for unbiased detection of gliadin-specific T cells.

The origin of this receptor is a man between 65 and 85 years old without celiac disease. Sequenced sample: intraepithelial lymphocytes from the gut.

DNA of the CDR3: TGTGCCAGCAGGATGGGGACAGGGGCGCCGGATACGCAGTATTTT. Amino acids: CASRMGTGAPDTQYF. This chain links TRBV27 with TRBJ2-3; the match to TRBD1 covers 10 bases. Germline values: CDR1 MNHEY, CDR2 SMNVEV (reference sequence). This CDR3 contains 15 residues. The J segment lost 6 bases and the V segment lost 6 bases, leaving 9 bases of the junction unmatched.